These T cell receptor beta chains were read from a single sample in a study of T cells in narcolepsy. Assay used: immunoSEQ multiplex PCR; TCRdb lists only in-frame clones, some missing. The sample lists 30,000 to 45,000 clones, under 85% occurring once. The sample taken for sequencing was CD45RA- memory CD4+ T cells from PBMCs. Source of these receptors: a human donor with narcolepsy. The CDR3 runs from the conserved cysteine through the conserved F or W. The D gene is left open where the match is weak. Part of the rows lack a size; the others show once, few, many or a class for expanded clones.

13 - TRBJ1-5 TRBV7-2 - CASSLGGSQPQHF TGTGCCAGCAGCTTAGGGGGCAGTCAGCCCCAGCATTTT
16 - TRBJ2-1 TRBV7-6 TRBD2 CASSPGAGGMYNEQFF TGTGCCAGCAGCCCAGGGGCGGGGGGGATGTACAATGAGCAGTTCTTC
12 few TRBJ1-1 TRBV6-1 - CASSSLTREAFF TGTGCCAGCAGTTCTCTGACACGTGAAGCTTTCTTT
16 - TRBJ2-1 TRBV18 - CASSPLGVPLYNEQFF TGTGCCAGCTCACCCTTGGGGGTGCCCCTCTACAATGAGCAGTTCTTC
14 - TRBJ2-5 TRBV7-3 TRBD1 CASSTTGAQETQYF TGTGCCAGCAGCACTACAGGGGCCCAAGAGACCCAGTACTTC
15 - TRBJ1-1 TRBV7-9 - CATIFSQGQDTEAFF TGTGCCACCATCTTTAGCCAGGGGCAGGACACTGAAGCTTTCTTT
17 - TRBJ2-5 TRBV21-1 - CASRERIGYTFSETQYF TGTGCCAGCAGGGAACGAATAGGCTACACTTTCTCTGAGACCCAGTACTTC
14 - TRBJ1-5 TRBV7-8 - CASSSPAVGQPQHF TGTGCCAGCAGCTCCCCGGCAGTTGGTCAGCCCCAGCATTTT
14 once TRBJ2-2 TRBV11-3 - CASSLDLATGELFF TGTGCCAGCAGCTTAGATCTGGCTACCGGGGAGCTGTTTTTT
12 - TRBJ2-7 TRBV6-1 - CASSEVGREQYF TGTGCCAGCAGTGAAGTGGGCAGGGAGCAGTACTTC
14 - TRBJ1-4 TRBV19 TRBD1 CASLGQYPNEKLFF TGTGCCAGCCTGGGACAGTACCCTAATGAAAAACTGTTTTTT
14 - TRBJ1-2 TRBV19 TRBD1 CASSEDRGYTGYTF TGTGCCAGTAGCGAGGACAGGGGGTATACTGGCTACACCTTC
15 - TRBJ1-3 TRBV7-8 - CASSLQGLLGNTIYF TGTGCCAGCAGCTTACAGGGTTTGCTCGGAAACACCATATATTTT
17 - TRBJ2-1 TRBV19 TRBD2 CASSMGLAGNSYNEQFF TGTGCCAGTAGTATGGGCCTAGCGGGGAACTCCTACAATGAGCAGTTCTTC
14 - TRBJ2-3 TRBV10-3 - CAIRDGSSTDTQYF TGTGCCATCAGGGACGGGTCCTCTACAGATACGCAGTATTTT
14 once TRBJ2-5 TRBV5-1 TRBD2 CASSTSGGAETQYF TGCGCCAGCAGCACTAGCGGGGGGGCGGAGACCCAGTACTTC
15 - TRBJ1-2 TRBV7-9 TRBD1 CASSSMNQGAGGYTF TGTGCCAGCAGCAGCATGAATCAGGGGGCGGGTGGCTACACCTTC
15 - TRBJ1-4 TRBV6-1 - CASRNTRTLNEKLFF TGTGCCAGCAGGAACACCCGGACGCTTAATGAAAAACTGTTTTTT
13 few TRBJ1-2 TRBV2 TRBD1 CASSATGEDGYTF TGTGCCAGCAGTGCAACAGGGGAGGATGGCTACACCTTC
16 - TRBJ1-5 TRBV7-2 - CASSLEVGISNQPQHF TGTGCCAGCAGCTTAGAAGTAGGGATTAGCAATCAGCCCCAGCATTTT
15 - TRBJ1-5 TRBV30 TRBD1 CAWSGQGYSNQPQHF TGTGCCTGGAGTGGACAGGGGTATAGCAATCAGCCCCAGCATTTT
12 - TRBJ1-5 TRBV10-2 - CASRDGDQPQHF TGCGCCAGCAGGGACGGTGATCAGCCCCAGCATTTT
15 - TRBJ1-5 TRBV7-2 - CASSLDRLSNQPQHF TGTGCCAGCAGCTTAGATCGTCTTAGCAATCAGCCCCAGCATTTT
15 - TRBJ1-5 TRBV5-1 - CASSPGETDLGPQHF TGCGCCAGCTCTCCAGGGGAGACCGATTTAGGGCCCCAGCATTTT
15 - TRBJ2-7 TRBV7-7 - CASSLAAGDAYEQYF TGTGCCAGCAGCTTAGCGGCAGGGGACGCCTACGAGCAGTACTTC
13 - TRBJ1-2 TRBV27 - CASSLTWGYGYTF TGTGCCAGCAGTTTAACGTGGGGCTATGGCTACACCTTC
15 - TRBJ2-3 TRBV18 - CASSLKGGGTDTQYF TGTGCCAGCTCACTTAAAGGGGGGGGCACAGATACGCAGTATTTT
15 - TRBJ1-2 TRBV7-9 TRBD1 CASSIGQGAPNGYTF TGTGCCAGCAGCATAGGACAGGGGGCGCCGAATGGCTACACCTTC
14 - TRBJ2-2 TRBV2 - CASMGGQWTGELFF TGTGCCAGCATGGGGGGACAGTGGACCGGGGAGCTGTTTTTT
16 - TRBJ2-5 TRBV14 TRBD1 CASSHRHPRQGETQYF TGTGCCAGCAGCCACCGCCATCCCCGACAGGGAGAGACCCAGTACTTC
16 - TRBJ2-2 TRBV9 TRBD1 CASSVTQGRNTGELFF TGTGCCAGCAGCGTAACACAGGGGAGGAACACCGGGGAGCTGTTTTTT
14 - TRBJ1-2 TRBV6-5 - CASSPPGFNYGYTF TGTGCCAGCAGCCCTCCGGGATTTAACTATGGCTACACCTTC
14 - TRBJ1-2 TRBV11-1 TRBD1 CASSLGQGPYGYTF TGTGCCAGCAGCTTAGGACAGGGGCCCTATGGCTACACCTTC
13 few TRBJ1-1 TRBV7-9 TRBD1 CASSLEGATEAFF TGTGCCAGCAGCTTAGAGGGGGCAACTGAAGCTTTCTTT
15 - TRBJ1-3 TRBV7-2 TRBD1 CASSSQTGSGNTIYF TGTGCCAGCAGCTCCCAGACAGGGTCCGGAAACACCATATATTTT
19 - TRBJ2-6 TRBV19 TRBD1 CASNKLGTGGINGANVLTF TGTGCCAGTAATAAACTAGGGACAGGGGGAATTAATGGGGCCAACGTCCTGACTTTC
16 - TRBJ2-1 TRBV14 - CASSQDIGLGGNEQFF TGTGCCAGCAGCCAAGATATTGGGCTCGGTGGGAATGAGCAGTTCTTC
13 once TRBJ2-7 TRBV11-3 - CASSRTLSYEQYF TGTGCCAGCAGCAGGACACTCTCCTACGAGCAGTACTTC
13 - TRBJ2-7 TRBV30 - CAWSARDPYEQYF TGTGCCTGGAGCGCGAGGGACCCCTACGAGCAGTACTTC
14 few TRBJ1-4 TRBV28 TRBD1 CASSDRGVGEKLFF TGTGCCAGCAGCGACAGGGGGGTAGGTGAAAAACTGTTTTTT
15 - TRBJ2-1 TRBV9 TRBD2 CASSVASGGAAEQFF TGTGCCAGCAGCGTAGCTAGCGGGGGGGCCGCCGAGCAGTTCTTC
19 - TRBJ1-1 TRBV5-6 TRBD1 CASSLVPNRGPLMNTEAFF TGTGCCAGCAGCTTGGTACCCAACAGGGGGCCCCTAATGAACACTGAAGCTTTCTTT
15 - TRBJ1-1 TRBV4-2 - CASSQARGLGTEAFF TGTGCCAGCAGCCAAGCGCGGGGCTTAGGGACTGAAGCTTTCTTT
17 few TRBJ1-1 TRBV9 TRBD1 CASSVDTGGTMNTEAFF TGTGCCAGCAGCGTAGATACAGGGGGCACAATGAACACTGAAGCTTTCTTT
15 once TRBJ1-1 TRBV6-5 - CASRTGRAWNTEAFF TGTGCCAGCAGAACAGGACGGGCATGGAACACTGAAGCTTTCTTT
15 once TRBJ1-1 TRBV25-1 - CASSAYRTANTEAFF TGTGCCAGCAGTGCCTACCGGACGGCGAACACTGAAGCTTTCTTT
12 - TRBJ2-1 TRBV5-1 - CASSLDNGEQFF TGCGCCAGCAGCTTGGATAATGGTGAGCAGTTCTTC
13 - TRBJ2-7 TRBV7-2 - CASSFRHGGEQYF TGTGCCAGCAGCTTCCGACATGGTGGCGAGCAGTACTTC
15 medium-sized TRBJ1-3 TRBV7-7 - CASSPGRSSGNTIYF TGTGCTAGCAGTCCGGGCCGTAGCTCTGGAAACACCATATATTTT
14 - TRBJ2-1 TRBV7-2 - CASSTRHPGDEQFF TGTGCCAGCAGCACCAGACATCCCGGCGATGAGCAGTTCTTC
16 - TRBJ1-5 TRBV2 - CASSEMSHRVGQPQHF TGTGCCAGCAGTGAAATGTCCCACAGGGTAGGTCAGCCCCAGCATTTT
15 - TRBJ1-2 TRBV6-5 TRBD1 CASSYRGQGVYGYTF TGTGCCAGCAGTTACCGCGGACAGGGCGTTTATGGCTACACCTTC
12 - TRBJ2-5 TRBV28 TRBD1 CATRTGLETQYF TGTGCCACCAGGACAGGGTTAGAGACCCAGTACTTC